This TCR beta chain stems from a study of blood T cell repertoires in COVID-19. About the research overall: Acute-phase and convalescent COVID-19 samples originated in the United States, Italy and Spain. The analysed material was cDNA or gDNA that came from T cells, B-cell-depleted T cells, or PBMCs.

The CDR3 runs 14 residues. The V end lost 1 base, the J end lost 0 bases, and 8 bases lay between the germline ends. Germline CDR1 reads GTSNPN; CDR2 reads SVGIG (reference sequence). Original processing notes: Amplification of reference gene primers was used by the study to estimate nucleated cell counts. Using immunoSEQ multiplex PCR, the repertoire was profiled, and TCRdb retains in-frame clones only, with some absent. Clone size and V and J calls were adopted from that table, with D and trimming inferred from the DNA. The sample contains some 130,000 clones, over 65% of which appear only once. The TCR was taken from a woman in her 50s who had recovered from COVID-19. Sequenced input: PBMCs or T cells enriched from blood (not recorded which). The rearrangement uses TRBV30 and TRBJ2-3, with no clear D. The CDR3 region has the DNA TGTGCCTGGAGTGAACTGCCTAGCACAGATACGCAGTATTTT. This translates into CAWSELPSTDTQYF.